The entry below describes one TCR beta chain. The data belong to a study of blood T cell repertoires in COVID-19. Overall study context: PBMCs, B-cell-depleted T cells, or T cells were the source of the cDNA or gDNA that made up the material.

This CDR3 spans 16 amino acids. V lost 1 base to trimming and J lost 0 bases, with 11 bases between them. Germline V gives CDR1 SGHVS, CDR2 FNYEAQ. Study processing details: Amplified reference gene primers provided the basis for estimating nucleated cell counts. The table came from immunoSEQ multiplex PCR; TCRdb's copy has only in-frame clones and leaves some out. The D gene and trimming were derived from the DNA, and the V and J assignments and clone size from that table. The repertoire holds about 61,000 clones, with roughly 90% as singletons. The chain uses TRBV7-6 and TRBJ2-3; TRBD2 might be the D (5 bases). This sequence originates from a woman aged 45-65 years with active or convalescent COVID-19. Input material: peripheral blood. The CDR3 DNA follows: TGTGCCAGCAGCTTAGTGGCAGCGGAAAGCACAGATACGCAGTATTTT. As protein: CASSLVAAESTDTQYF.